The sample holds many counts of the clone carrying this T cell receptor beta chain. The data belong to a study of T cells in Graves' hyperthyroidism and ophthalmopathy. TCR beta CDR3 sequences were amplified from RNA transcripts. HTBI primers were employed in a first-round RT-PCR of the TCR CDR3. MiXCR was run by TCRdb on the multiplex PCR reads, yielding one entry per CDR3 protein. The table shows 560,000 or so distinct CDR3 sequences, with about 45% occurring only once. Source material: peripheral blood or thyroid tissue (not recorded which). The clonotype comes from a woman between 18 and 29 years old with Graves' hyperthyroidism.

The CDR3 nucleotides are TGTGCCAGCAGCTCACGCGGGGGTGGCTACACCTTC. It codes for CASSSRGGGYTF. This chain joins TRBV5-6 and TRBJ1-2; TRBD1 is a possible D gene (5 bases). The V end was cut by 3 bases, the J end by 7 bases, with 10 bases between. The CDR3 totals 12 residues. The germline V gene encodes CDR1 SGHDT and CDR2 YYEEEE. The whole variable domain, filled in from reference TRBV5-6 and TRBJ1-2, reads DAGVTQSPTHLIKTRGQQVTLRCSPKSGHDTVSWYQQALGQGPQFIFQYYEEEERQRGNFPDRFSGHQFPNYSSELNVNALLLGDSALYLCASSSRGGGYTFGSGTRLTVV.